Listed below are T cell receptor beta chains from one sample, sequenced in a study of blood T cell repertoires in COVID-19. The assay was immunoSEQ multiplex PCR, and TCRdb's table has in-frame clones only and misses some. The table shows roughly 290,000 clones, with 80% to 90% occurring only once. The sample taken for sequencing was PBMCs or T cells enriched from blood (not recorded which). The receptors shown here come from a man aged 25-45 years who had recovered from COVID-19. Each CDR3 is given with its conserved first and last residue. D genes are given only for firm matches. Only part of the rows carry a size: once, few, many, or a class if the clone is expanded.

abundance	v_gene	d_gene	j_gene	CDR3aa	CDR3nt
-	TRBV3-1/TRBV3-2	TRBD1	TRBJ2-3	CASSQRGQRISTDTQYF	TGTGCCAGCAGCCAACGGGGACAGAGAATCAGCACAGATACGCAGTATTTT
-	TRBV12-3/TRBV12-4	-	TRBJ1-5	CASRHRDQPQHF	TGTGCCAGCAGGCACAGGGATCAGCCCCAGCATTTT
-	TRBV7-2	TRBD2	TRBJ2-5	CASSQLGGGGKEAQYF	TGTGCCAGCAGCCAACTGGGAGGCGGGGGGAAGGAGGCCCAGTACTTC
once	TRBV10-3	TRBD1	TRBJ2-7	CAITLGQGDSHEQYF	TGTGCCATCACTCTCGGGCAGGGGGATTCCCACGAGCAGTACTTC
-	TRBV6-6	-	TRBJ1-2	CASSRTTANYGYTF	TGTGCCAGCAGCCGAACGACAGCTAACTATGGCTACACCTTC
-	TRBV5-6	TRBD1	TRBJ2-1	CASRRTGDGNEQFF	TGTGCCAGCAGACGGACAGGGGACGGGAATGAGCAGTTCTTC
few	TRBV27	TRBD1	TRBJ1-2	CASSLSPQGAYGYTF	TGTGCCAGCAGTTTATCCCCGCAGGGGGCATATGGCTACACCTTC
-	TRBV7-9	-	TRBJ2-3	CASSRSAGQGDTQYF	TGTGCCAGCAGCAGAAGTGCCGGGCAGGGAGATACGCAGTATTTT
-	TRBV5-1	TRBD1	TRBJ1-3	CASSLGTGGFGNTIYF	TGCGCCAGCAGCTTGGGGACAGGGGGCTTCGGAAACACCATATATTTT
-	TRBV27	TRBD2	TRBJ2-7	CASSVVAGRYEQYF	TGTGCCAGCAGTGTGGTAGCGGGTCGCTACGAGCAGTACTTC
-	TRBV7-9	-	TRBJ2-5	CASSLGAHQETQYF	TGTGCCAGCAGCTTAGGGGCCCACCAAGAGACCCAGTACTTC
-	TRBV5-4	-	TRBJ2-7	CASSLGGNTGSYEQYF	TGTGCCAGCAGCTTGGGGGGGAACACAGGGTCCTACGAGCAGTACTTC
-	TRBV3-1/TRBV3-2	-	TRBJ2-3	CASSRENTQYF	TGTGCCAGCAGCCGCGAAAATACGCAGTATTTT
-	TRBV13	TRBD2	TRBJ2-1	CASSPGLVDYEFF	TGTGCCAGCAGCCCGGGACTAGTGGATTATGAGTTCTTC
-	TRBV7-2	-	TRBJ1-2	CASSLASAGQDGYTF	TGTGCCAGCAGCTTAGCATCGGCAGGGCAGGATGGCTACACCTTC
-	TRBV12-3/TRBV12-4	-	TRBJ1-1	CASSSMHSEAFF	TGTGCCAGCAGTTCGATGCACTCTGAAGCTTTCTTT
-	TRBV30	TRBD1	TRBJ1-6	CAWNRDSNSPLHF	TGTGCCTGGAACCGGGACAGCAATTCACCCCTCCACTTT
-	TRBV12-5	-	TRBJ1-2	CASLPGELRGYTF	TGTGCTAGCCTTCCGGGGGAGTTAAGAGGCTACACCTTC
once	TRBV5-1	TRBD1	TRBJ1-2	CASSIGTGVEGYTF	TGCGCCAGCAGCATCGGGACAGGCGTGGAAGGCTACACCTTC
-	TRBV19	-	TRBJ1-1	CASSIVLGGGTEAFF	TGTGCCAGTAGTATAGTGTTGGGGGGGGGAACTGAAGCTTTCTTT
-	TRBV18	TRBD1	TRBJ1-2	CASSPPSRGLDGYTF	TGTGCCAGCTCACCACCGTCCAGGGGGCTTGATGGCTACACCTTC
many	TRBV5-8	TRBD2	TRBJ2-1	CASSLAPSGVFLREQFF	TGTGCCAGCAGCTTGGCCCCTAGCGGGGTATTTCTTCGGGAGCAGTTCTTC
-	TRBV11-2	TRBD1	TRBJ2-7	CASSLGTGGFYEQYF	TGTGCCAGCAGCCTTGGGACAGGGGGCTTTTACGAGCAGTACTTC
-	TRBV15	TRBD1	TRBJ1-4	CATSSFLTGGSEKLFF	TGTGCCACCAGCAGCTTCTTGACAGGGGGTAGTGAAAAACTGTTTTTT
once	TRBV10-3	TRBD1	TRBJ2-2	CAISDYRGINTGELFF	TGTGCCATCAGTGATTACAGGGGGATTAACACCGGGGAGCTGTTTTTT
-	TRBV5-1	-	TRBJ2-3	CASSLAQTSDTQYF	TGCGCCAGCAGCTTGGCCCAGACATCAGATACGCAGTATTTT
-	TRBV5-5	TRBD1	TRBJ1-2	CASSKTRGQDNYGYTF	TGTGCCAGCAGCAAAACCAGGGGACAGGACAACTATGGCTACACCTTC
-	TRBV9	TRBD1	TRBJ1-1	CASSESGTAGLVAFF	TGTGCCAGCAGCGAATCCGGGACAGCTGGCTTGGTAGCTTTCTTT
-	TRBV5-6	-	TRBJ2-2	CASSSTGGGNTGELFF	TGTGCCAGCAGCAGCACGGGGGGCGGGAACACCGGGGAGCTGTTTTTT
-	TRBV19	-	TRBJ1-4	CASSVRRRTNEKLFF	TGTGCCAGTAGTGTGAGACGGAGAACAAATGAAAAACTGTTTTTT
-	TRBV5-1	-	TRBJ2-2	CASSPLLPWSTGELFF	TGCGCCAGCAGCCCCCTTCTCCCATGGAGTACCGGGGAGCTGTTTTTT
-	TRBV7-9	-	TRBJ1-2	CASSSGQNYGYTF	TGTGCCAGCAGCTCCGGACAGAACTATGGCTACACCTTC
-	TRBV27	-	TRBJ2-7	CASRGAHYEQYF	TGTGCCAGCAGGGGAGCTCACTACGAGCAGTACTTC
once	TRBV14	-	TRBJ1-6	CASSQQGRGSPLHF	TGTGCCAGCAGCCAACAAGGGAGGGGTTCACCCCTCCACTTT
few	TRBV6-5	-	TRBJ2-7	CASSLGYREDYEQYF	TGTGCCAGCAGCCTAGGCTACAGGGAAGATTACGAGCAGTACTTC
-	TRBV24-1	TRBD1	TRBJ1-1	CATSDYRQGAPPGRGAFF	TGTGCCACCAGTGATTACCGACAGGGCGCCCCCCCTGGCCGAGGAGCTTTCTTT
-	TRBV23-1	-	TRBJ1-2	CASSQSISRNRDYGYTF	TGCGCCAGCAGTCAATCGATCTCGCGGAACCGAGACTATGGCTACACCTTC
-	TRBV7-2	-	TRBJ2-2	CASGGVDTGELFF	TGTGCCAGCGGAGGGGTTGACACCGGGGAGCTGTTTTTT
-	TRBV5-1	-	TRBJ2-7	CASRETDSRNEQYF	TGCGCCAGCAGGGAGACAGACAGCAGGAACGAGCAGTACTTC
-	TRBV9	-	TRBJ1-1	CASSVGDSLNTEAFF	TGTGCCAGCAGCGTAGGAGACAGCCTGAACACTGAAGCTTTCTTT
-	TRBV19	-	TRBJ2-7	CASSSYRGGEQYF	TGTGCCAGTAGTAGCTACAGGGGAGGCGAGCAGTACTTC
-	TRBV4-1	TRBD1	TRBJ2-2	CASSHGTGTNTGELFF	TGCGCCAGCAGCCACGGGACAGGGACAAACACCGGGGAGCTGTTTTTT
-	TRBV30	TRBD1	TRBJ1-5	CAWSWSGGNQPQHF	TGTGCCTGGAGTTGGTCAGGGGGGAATCAGCCCCAGCATTTT
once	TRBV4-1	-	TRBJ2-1	CASSQAAYNEQFF	TGCGCCAGCAGCCAAGCGGCCTACAATGAGCAGTTCTTC
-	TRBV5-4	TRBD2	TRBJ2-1	CASSLLAGGPNEQFF	TGTGCCAGCAGCTTATTAGCGGGGGGGCCCAATGAGCAGTTCTTC
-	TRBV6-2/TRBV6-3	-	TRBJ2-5	CASSYSTETQYF	TGTGCCAGCAGTTACAGCACAGAGACCCAGTACTTC
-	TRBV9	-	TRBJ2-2	CASSVEVVGGETGELFF	TGTGCCAGCAGCGTAGAGGTGGTCGGAGGGGAAACCGGGGAGCTGTTTTTT
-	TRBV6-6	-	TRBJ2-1	CASGFSRGNEQFF	TGTGCCAGCGGGTTTAGCAGGGGAAATGAGCAGTTCTTC
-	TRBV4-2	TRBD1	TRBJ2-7	CASSQDPGQGAKEQYF	TGTGCCAGCAGCCAAGATCCGGGACAGGGTGCGAAGGAGCAGTACTTC
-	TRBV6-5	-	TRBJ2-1	CASSQLGGSYNEQFF	TGTGCCAGCAGTCAACTAGGGGGCTCCTACAATGAGCAGTTCTTC
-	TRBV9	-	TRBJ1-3	CASSVDPGPSGNTIYF	TGTGCCAGCAGCGTAGATCCAGGGCCCTCTGGAAACACCATATATTTT
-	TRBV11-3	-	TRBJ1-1	CASSFSGNTEAFF	TGTGCCAGCAGCTTTTCCGGGAACACTGAAGCTTTCTTT